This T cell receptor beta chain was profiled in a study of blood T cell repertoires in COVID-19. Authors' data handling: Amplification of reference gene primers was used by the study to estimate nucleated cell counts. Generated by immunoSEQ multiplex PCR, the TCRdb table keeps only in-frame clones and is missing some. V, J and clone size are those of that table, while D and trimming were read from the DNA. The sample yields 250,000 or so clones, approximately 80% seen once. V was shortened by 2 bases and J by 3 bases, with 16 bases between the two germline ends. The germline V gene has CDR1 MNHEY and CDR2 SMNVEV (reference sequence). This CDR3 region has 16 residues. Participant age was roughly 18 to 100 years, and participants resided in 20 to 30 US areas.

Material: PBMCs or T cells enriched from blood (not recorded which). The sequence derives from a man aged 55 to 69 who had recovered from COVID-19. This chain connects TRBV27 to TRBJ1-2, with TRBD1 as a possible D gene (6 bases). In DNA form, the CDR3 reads TGTGCCAGCAGTTTAGGGGCGGGGGGCTTCGACTATGGCTACACCTTC. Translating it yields CASSLGAGGFDYGYTF.